A selection of T cell receptor beta chains follows, all from one sample in a study of blood T cell repertoires in COVID-19. Generated by immunoSEQ multiplex PCR, the TCRdb table keeps only in-frame clones and is missing some. The sample lists approximately 260,000 clones; around 90% were seen once. Sample: PBMCs or T cells enriched from blood (not recorded which). The receptors come from a woman aged 30 to 39 with acute COVID-19. Each CDR3 is given with its conserved first and last residue. The order of the fields is J gene, clone size, V gene, D gene, CDR3 protein, CDR3 DNA. A D gene is named only where the DNA matches it firmly. Expanded clones get a size class; other rows say once, few or many, or leave the size out.

J gene: TRBJ2-2; clone size: .; V gene: TRBV6-5; D gene: TRBD2; CDR3 protein: CATQRGVNTGELFF; CDR3 DNA: TGTGCCACACAGCGGGGAGTGAACACCGGGGAGCTGTTTTTT
J gene: TRBJ2-1; clone size: .; V gene: TRBV9; D gene: .; CDR3 protein: CASSLSSVSYNEQFF; CDR3 DNA: TGTGCCAGCAGCCTAAGTAGCGTTTCCTACAATGAGCAGTTCTTC
J gene: TRBJ1-5; clone size: .; V gene: TRBV12-3/TRBV12-4; D gene: .; CDR3 protein: CASSLSSNQPQHF; CDR3 DNA: TGTGCCAGCAGTTTATCGAGCAATCAGCCCCAGCATTTT
J gene: TRBJ1-1; clone size: .; V gene: TRBV3-1/TRBV3-2; D gene: .; CDR3 protein: CASGRGFDTEAFF; CDR3 DNA: TGTGCCAGCGGACGGGGATTTGACACTGAAGCTTTCTTT
J gene: TRBJ1-6; clone size: .; V gene: TRBV18; D gene: TRBD1; CDR3 protein: CASSPPTGGSSPLHF; CDR3 DNA: TGTGCCAGCTCACCACCGACAGGGGGAAGTTCACCCCTCCACTTT
J gene: TRBJ1-1; clone size: .; V gene: TRBV28; D gene: TRBD1; CDR3 protein: CASSWGQGVQDTEAFF; CDR3 DNA: TGTGCCAGCAGTTGGGGGCAGGGGGTGCAAGACACTGAAGCTTTCTTT
J gene: TRBJ2-5; clone size: .; V gene: TRBV7-9; D gene: .; CDR3 protein: CASSLDREETQYF; CDR3 DNA: TGTGCCAGCAGCCTGGACAGAGAAGAGACCCAGTACTTC
J gene: TRBJ2-5; clone size: .; V gene: TRBV7-9; D gene: .; CDR3 protein: CASSLVFGYQETQYF; CDR3 DNA: TGTGCCAGCAGCTTAGTTTTCGGGTACCAAGAGACCCAGTACTTC
J gene: TRBJ1-5; clone size: .; V gene: TRBV18; D gene: .; CDR3 protein: CASSPNDLASNQPQHF; CDR3 DNA: TGTGCCAGCTCACCCAACGATTTAGCTAGCAATCAGCCCCAGCATTTT
J gene: TRBJ2-3; clone size: .; V gene: TRBV28; D gene: TRBD1; CDR3 protein: CASSQQGGTDTQYF; CDR3 DNA: TGTGCCAGCAGTCAACAGGGGGGCACAGATACGCAGTATTTT
J gene: TRBJ2-7; clone size: .; V gene: TRBV7-9; D gene: .; CDR3 protein: CASSPWAVSGYEQYF; CDR3 DNA: TGTGCCAGCAGCCCGTGGGCAGTGTCTGGCTACGAGCAGTACTTC
J gene: TRBJ1-2; clone size: .; V gene: TRBV7-9; D gene: TRBD1; CDR3 protein: CASSSMGQGYGYTF; CDR3 DNA: TGTGCCAGCAGCTCCATGGGACAGGGCTATGGCTACACCTTC
J gene: TRBJ2-6; clone size: .; V gene: TRBV9; D gene: .; CDR3 protein: CASSEGNSSSGANVLTF; CDR3 DNA: TGTGCCAGCAGCGAGGGGAACAGCAGCTCTGGGGCCAACGTCCTGACTTTC
J gene: TRBJ2-1; clone size: .; V gene: TRBV6-5; D gene: .; CDR3 protein: CASGRSYNEQFF; CDR3 DNA: TGTGCCAGTGGGAGGTCCTACAATGAGCAGTTCTTC
J gene: TRBJ1-5; clone size: .; V gene: TRBV5-6; D gene: .; CDR3 protein: CASSWSGVAQPQHF; CDR3 DNA: TGTGCCAGCAGCTGGAGCGGCGTTGCTCAGCCCCAGCATTTT
J gene: TRBJ2-7; clone size: .; V gene: TRBV20-1; D gene: .; CDR3 protein: CSAARGYEQYF; CDR3 DNA: TGCAGTGCCGCCCGGGGGTACGAGCAGTACTTC
J gene: TRBJ2-1; clone size: .; V gene: TRBV5-1; D gene: .; CDR3 protein: CASSEDSYNEQFF; CDR3 DNA: TGCGCCAGCAGCGAGGACAGTTACAATGAGCAGTTCTTC
J gene: TRBJ2-5; clone size: .; V gene: TRBV5-4; D gene: TRBD2; CDR3 protein: CASSTKGGVEETQYF; CDR3 DNA: TGTGCCAGCAGCACGAAGGGAGGGGTGGAAGAGACCCAGTACTTC
J gene: TRBJ2-5; clone size: .; V gene: TRBV5-1; D gene: TRBD2; CDR3 protein: CASSLAAGGGKETQYF; CDR3 DNA: TGCGCCAGCAGCTTGGCAGCGGGAGGTGGGAAGGAGACCCAGTACTTC
J gene: TRBJ2-7; clone size: .; V gene: TRBV4-3; D gene: .; CDR3 protein: CASSQGRGTGSYEQYF; CDR3 DNA: TGCGCCAGCAGCCAAGGGCGCGGGACTGGGTCCTACGAGCAGTACTTC
J gene: TRBJ2-2; clone size: once; V gene: TRBV2; D gene: .; CDR3 protein: CASKGRETGELFF; CDR3 DNA: TGTGCCAGCAAGGGGCGGGAAACCGGGGAGCTGTTTTTT
J gene: TRBJ1-5; clone size: .; V gene: TRBV27; D gene: .; CDR3 protein: CASRSGGNQPQHF; CDR3 DNA: TGTGCCAGCAGGTCAGGGGGCAATCAGCCCCAGCATTTT
J gene: TRBJ2-7; clone size: .; V gene: TRBV10-3; D gene: .; CDR3 protein: CAISGQGFNEQYF; CDR3 DNA: TGTGCCATCAGTGGGCAGGGGTTCAACGAGCAGTACTTC
J gene: TRBJ1-6; clone size: .; V gene: TRBV27; D gene: .; CDR3 protein: CASRPLANSPLHF; CDR3 DNA: TGTGCCAGTCGTCCGTTAGCCAATTCACCCCTCCACTTT
J gene: TRBJ2-3; clone size: .; V gene: TRBV5-8; D gene: TRBD2; CDR3 protein: CASPYRAGITDTQYF; CDR3 DNA: TGTGCCAGCCCCTACCGAGCGGGAATCACAGATACGCAGTATTTT
J gene: TRBJ2-3; clone size: .; V gene: TRBV7-8; D gene: TRBD2; CDR3 protein: CASSLVPWGGTDTQYF; CDR3 DNA: TGTGCCAGCAGCTTAGTCCCCTGGGGGGGGACAGATACGCAGTATTTT
J gene: TRBJ2-3; clone size: .; V gene: TRBV5-1; D gene: TRBD2; CDR3 protein: CASSLVPSGGRSTDTQYF; CDR3 DNA: TGCGCCAGCAGCTTGGTTCCTAGCGGGGGGCGTAGCACAGATACGCAGTATTTT
J gene: TRBJ1-4; clone size: .; V gene: TRBV5-1; D gene: TRBD1; CDR3 protein: CASSLQGPNEKLFF; CDR3 DNA: TGCGCCAGCAGCCTACAGGGGCCCAATGAAAAACTGTTTTTT
J gene: TRBJ2-5; clone size: .; V gene: TRBV23-1; D gene: TRBD1; CDR3 protein: CASRRNRGTQETQYF; CDR3 DNA: TGCGCCAGCAGGAGAAACAGGGGGACACAAGAGACCCAGTACTTC
J gene: TRBJ2-1; clone size: few; V gene: TRBV11-2; D gene: .; CDR3 protein: CASSSRTLREQFF; CDR3 DNA: TGTGCCAGCAGCTCCCGCACGTTGCGCGAGCAGTTCTTC
J gene: TRBJ2-3; clone size: .; V gene: TRBV11-3; D gene: TRBD2; CDR3 protein: CASSPTRAGALDTQYF; CDR3 DNA: TGTGCCAGCAGCCCCACTAGGGCGGGAGCTCTAGATACGCAGTATTTT
J gene: TRBJ1-5; clone size: .; V gene: TRBV19; D gene: TRBD1; CDR3 protein: CASSIGDRDPFYSNQPQHF; CDR3 DNA: TGTGCCAGTAGTATAGGGGACAGGGACCCGTTTTATAGCAATCAGCCCCAGCATTTT
J gene: TRBJ2-3; clone size: .; V gene: TRBV10-3; D gene: TRBD1; CDR3 protein: CAIQGTGVNQPQYF; CDR3 DNA: TGTGCCATCCAAGGGACAGGCGTAAATCAGCCCCAGTATTTT
J gene: TRBJ1-3; clone size: once; V gene: TRBV15; D gene: .; CDR3 protein: CATSSGQFSGNTIYF; CDR3 DNA: TGTGCCACCAGCAGTGGACAGTTCTCTGGAAACACCATATATTTT
J gene: TRBJ2-1; clone size: .; V gene: TRBV10-3; D gene: .; CDR3 protein: CAISESGRENEQFF; CDR3 DNA: TGTGCCATCAGTGAGTCTGGGAGAGAGAATGAGCAGTTCTTC
J gene: TRBJ2-3; clone size: few; V gene: TRBV11-3; D gene: TRBD1; CDR3 protein: CASRDRDTDTQYF; CDR3 DNA: TGTGCCAGCCGGGACAGGGACACAGATACGCAGTATTTT
J gene: TRBJ1-4; clone size: .; V gene: TRBV27; D gene: TRBD1; CDR3 protein: CASRGFDRGREKLFF; CDR3 DNA: TGTGCCAGCAGGGGGTTCGACAGGGGAAGAGAAAAACTGTTTTTT
J gene: TRBJ2-3; clone size: .; V gene: TRBV7-3; D gene: TRBD2; CDR3 protein: CASSLTSGAGDTQYF; CDR3 DNA: TGTGCCAGCAGCTTAACTAGCGGGGCGGGAGATACGCAGTATTTT
J gene: TRBJ2-7; clone size: .; V gene: TRBV5-4; D gene: TRBD1; CDR3 protein: CASSQPGQGALYEQYF; CDR3 DNA: TGTGCCAGCAGCCAACCGGGACAGGGGGCTCTCTACGAGCAGTACTTC
J gene: TRBJ2-1; clone size: .; V gene: TRBV27; D gene: .; CDR3 protein: CASSLESSYNEQFF; CDR3 DNA: TGTGCCAGCAGTCTGGAGAGCTCCTACAATGAGCAGTTCTTC
J gene: TRBJ2-7; clone size: .; V gene: TRBV18; D gene: TRBD2; CDR3 protein: CASSRGLAGVESYEQYF; CDR3 DNA: TGTGCCAGCTCCCGGGGACTAGCGGGAGTAGAGTCCTACGAGCAGTACTTC
J gene: TRBJ2-5; clone size: .; V gene: TRBV15; D gene: .; CDR3 protein: CATSREDTLWETQYF; CDR3 DNA: TGTGCCACCAGCAGAGAGGACACTCTTTGGGAGACCCAGTACTTC
J gene: TRBJ1-3; clone size: .; V gene: TRBV30; D gene: TRBD1; CDR3 protein: CAWSPGTGSNTIYF; CDR3 DNA: TGTGCCTGGAGTCCCGGGACAGGTTCAAACACCATATATTTT
J gene: TRBJ2-3; clone size: .; V gene: TRBV3-1/TRBV3-2; D gene: TRBD1; CDR3 protein: CASSNVQGIGTDTQYF; CDR3 DNA: TGTGCCAGCAGTAATGTACAGGGGATAGGCACAGATACGCAGTATTTT
J gene: TRBJ2-1; clone size: once; V gene: TRBV5-6; D gene: .; CDR3 protein: CASSLDRAYNEQFF; CDR3 DNA: TGTGCCAGCAGTCTTGACAGAGCCTACAATGAGCAGTTCTTC
J gene: TRBJ2-2; clone size: .; V gene: TRBV28; D gene: TRBD1; CDR3 protein: CASRLIGTGVTGELFF; CDR3 DNA: TGTGCCAGCAGACTAATCGGGACAGGCGTCACCGGGGAGCTGTTTTTT